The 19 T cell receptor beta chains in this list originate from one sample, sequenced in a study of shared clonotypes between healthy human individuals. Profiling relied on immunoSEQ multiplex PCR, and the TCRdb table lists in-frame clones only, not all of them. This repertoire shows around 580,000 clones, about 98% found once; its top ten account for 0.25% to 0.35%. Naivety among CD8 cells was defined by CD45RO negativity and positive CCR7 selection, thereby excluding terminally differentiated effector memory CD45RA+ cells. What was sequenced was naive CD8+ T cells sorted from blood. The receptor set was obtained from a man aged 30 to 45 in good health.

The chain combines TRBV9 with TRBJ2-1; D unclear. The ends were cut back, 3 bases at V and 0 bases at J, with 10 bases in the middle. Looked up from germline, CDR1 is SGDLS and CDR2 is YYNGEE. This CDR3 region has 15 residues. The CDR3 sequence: CASSAFPFSYNEQFF. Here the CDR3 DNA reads TGTGCCAGCAGCGCCTTCCCCTTCTCCTACAATGAGCAGTTCTTC.

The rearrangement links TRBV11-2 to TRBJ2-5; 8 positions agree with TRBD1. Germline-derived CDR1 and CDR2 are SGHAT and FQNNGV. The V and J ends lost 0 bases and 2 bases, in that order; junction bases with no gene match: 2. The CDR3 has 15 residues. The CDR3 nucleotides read TGTGCCAGCAGCTTAGAAACAGGGGGACAAGAGACCCAGTACTTC. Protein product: CASSLETGGQETQYF.

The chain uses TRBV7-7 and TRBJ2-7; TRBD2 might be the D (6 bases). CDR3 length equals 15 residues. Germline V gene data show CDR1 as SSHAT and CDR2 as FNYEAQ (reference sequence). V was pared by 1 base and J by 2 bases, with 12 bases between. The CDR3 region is CASSLGAGSAYEQYF. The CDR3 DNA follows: TGTGCCAGCAGCTTAGGGGCGGGATCAGCCTACGAGCAGTACTTC.

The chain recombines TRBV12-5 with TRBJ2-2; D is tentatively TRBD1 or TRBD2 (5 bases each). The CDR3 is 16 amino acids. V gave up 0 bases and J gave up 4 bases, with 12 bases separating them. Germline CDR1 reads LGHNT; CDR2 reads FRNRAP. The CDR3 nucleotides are TGTGCTAGTGGTTTGGTAACGGGGCGAGGCACCGGGGAGCTGTTTTTT. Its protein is CASGLVTGRGTGELFF.

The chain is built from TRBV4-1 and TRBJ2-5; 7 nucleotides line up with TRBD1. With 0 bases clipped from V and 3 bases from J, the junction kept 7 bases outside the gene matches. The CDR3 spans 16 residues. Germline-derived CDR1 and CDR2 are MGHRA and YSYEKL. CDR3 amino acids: CASSQELGQIKETQYF. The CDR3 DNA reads TGCGCCAGCAGCCAAGAATTGGGACAGATCAAAGAGACCCAGTACTTC.

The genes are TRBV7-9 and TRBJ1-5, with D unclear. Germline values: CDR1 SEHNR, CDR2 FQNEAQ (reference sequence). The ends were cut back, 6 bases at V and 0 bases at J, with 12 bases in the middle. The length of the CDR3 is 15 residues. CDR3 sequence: CASSPLGSSNQPQHF. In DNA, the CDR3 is TGTGCCAGCAGTCCCCTCGGTTCTAGCAATCAGCCCCAGCATTTT.

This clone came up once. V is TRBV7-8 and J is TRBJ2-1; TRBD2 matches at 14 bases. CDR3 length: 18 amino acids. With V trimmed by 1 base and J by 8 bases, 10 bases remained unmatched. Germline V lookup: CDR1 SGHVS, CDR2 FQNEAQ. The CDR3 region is CASSLEVATSGRGYEQFF. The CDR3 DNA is TGTGCCAGCAGCTTAGAGGTCGCGACTAGCGGGAGGGGATATGAGCAGTTCTTC.

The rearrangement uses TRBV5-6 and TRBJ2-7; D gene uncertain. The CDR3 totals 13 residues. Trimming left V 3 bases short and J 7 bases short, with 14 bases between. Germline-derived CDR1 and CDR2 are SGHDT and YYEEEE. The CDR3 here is CASSYGRWREQYF. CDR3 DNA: TGTGCCAGCAGCTATGGGCGGTGGCGGGAGCAGTACTTC.

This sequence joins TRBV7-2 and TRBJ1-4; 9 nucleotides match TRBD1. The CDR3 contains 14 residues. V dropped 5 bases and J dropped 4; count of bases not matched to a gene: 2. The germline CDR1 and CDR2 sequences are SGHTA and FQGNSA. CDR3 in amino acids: CASSPDRGNEKLFF. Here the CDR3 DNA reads TGTGCCAGCAGCCCGGACAGGGGTAATGAAAAACTGTTTTTT.

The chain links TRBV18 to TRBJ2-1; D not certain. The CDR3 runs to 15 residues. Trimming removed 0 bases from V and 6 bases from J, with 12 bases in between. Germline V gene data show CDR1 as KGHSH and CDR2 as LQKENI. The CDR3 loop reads CASSPPVGPANEQFF. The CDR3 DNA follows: TGTGCCAGCTCACCACCGGTCGGACCCGCCAATGAGCAGTTCTTC.

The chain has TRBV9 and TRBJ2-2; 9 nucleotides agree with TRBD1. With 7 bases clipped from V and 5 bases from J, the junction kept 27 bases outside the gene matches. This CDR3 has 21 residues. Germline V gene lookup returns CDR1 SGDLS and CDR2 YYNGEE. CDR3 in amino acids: CASGDRLFPRPGQGSTGELFF. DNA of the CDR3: TGTGCCAGCGGAGATAGGTTATTCCCACGACCGGGACAGGGTAGTACCGGGGAGCTGTTTTTT.

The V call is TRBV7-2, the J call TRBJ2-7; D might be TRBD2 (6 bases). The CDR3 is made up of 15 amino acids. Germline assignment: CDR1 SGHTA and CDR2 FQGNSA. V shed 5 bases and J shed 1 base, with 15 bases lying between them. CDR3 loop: CASSQIPGLSYEQYF. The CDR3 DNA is TGTGCCAGCAGCCAGATCCCGGGACTTTCCTACGAGCAGTACTTC.

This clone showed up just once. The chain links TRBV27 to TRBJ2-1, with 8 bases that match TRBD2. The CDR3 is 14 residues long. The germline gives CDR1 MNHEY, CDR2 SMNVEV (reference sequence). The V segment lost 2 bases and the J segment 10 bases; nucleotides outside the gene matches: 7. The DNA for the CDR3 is TGTGCCAGCAGTTTAATCGGGAGCGGGAGCGAGCAGTTCTTC. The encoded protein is CASSLIGSGSEQFF.

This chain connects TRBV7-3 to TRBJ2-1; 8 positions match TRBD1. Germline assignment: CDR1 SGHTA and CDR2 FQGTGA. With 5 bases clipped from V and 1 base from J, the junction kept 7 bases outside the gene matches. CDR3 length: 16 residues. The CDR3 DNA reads TGTGCCAGCAGCGCCACGACAGGGGAATCCTACAATGAGCAGTTCTTC. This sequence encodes CASSATTGESYNEQFF.

Here the CDR3 DNA reads TGCGCCAGCAGCCAGTTATCGACAGGGAACACTGAAGCTTTCTTT. Residues: CASSQLSTGNTEAFF. The rearrangement uses TRBV4-1 and TRBJ1-1; TRBD1 is a possible D gene (6 bases). Per the germline V gene, CDR1 is MGHRA and CDR2 is YSYEKL. This CDR3 comprises 15 residues. V lost 3 bases to trimming and J lost 1 base, with 12 bases between them.

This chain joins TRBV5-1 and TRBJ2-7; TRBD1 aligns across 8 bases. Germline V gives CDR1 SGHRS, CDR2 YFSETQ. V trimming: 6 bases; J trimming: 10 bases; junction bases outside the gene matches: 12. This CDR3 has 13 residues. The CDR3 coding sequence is TGCGCCAGCACGGACAGGGTCTCCATCGAACAGTACTTC. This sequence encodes CASTDRVSIEQYF.

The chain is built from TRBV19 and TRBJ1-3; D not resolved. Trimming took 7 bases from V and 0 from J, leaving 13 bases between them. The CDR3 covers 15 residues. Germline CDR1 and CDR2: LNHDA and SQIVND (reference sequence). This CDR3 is CASTIGSASGNTIYF. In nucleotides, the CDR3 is TGTGCCAGTACCATCGGGTCAGCCTCTGGAAACACCATATATTTT.

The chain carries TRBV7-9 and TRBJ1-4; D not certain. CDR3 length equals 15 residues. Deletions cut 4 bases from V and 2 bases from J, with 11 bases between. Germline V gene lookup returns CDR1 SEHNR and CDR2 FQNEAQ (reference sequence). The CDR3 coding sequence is TGTGCCAGCAGCTCCACGACGGCTACTAATGAAAAACTGTTTTTT. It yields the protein CASSSTTATNEKLFF.

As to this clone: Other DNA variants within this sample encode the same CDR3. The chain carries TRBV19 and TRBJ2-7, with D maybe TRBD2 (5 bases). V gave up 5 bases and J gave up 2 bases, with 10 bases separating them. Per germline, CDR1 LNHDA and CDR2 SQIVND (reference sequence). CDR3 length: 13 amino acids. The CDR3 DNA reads TGTGCCAGTAGTCCCGGACTCACCTACGAGCAGTACTTC. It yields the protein CASSPGLTYEQYF. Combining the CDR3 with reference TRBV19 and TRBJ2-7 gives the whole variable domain DGGITQSPKYLFRKEGQNVTLSCEQNLNHDAMYWYRQDPGQGLRLIYYSQIVNDFQKGDIAEGYSVSREKKESFPLTVTSAQKNPTAFYLCASSPGLTYEQYFGPGTRLTVT.